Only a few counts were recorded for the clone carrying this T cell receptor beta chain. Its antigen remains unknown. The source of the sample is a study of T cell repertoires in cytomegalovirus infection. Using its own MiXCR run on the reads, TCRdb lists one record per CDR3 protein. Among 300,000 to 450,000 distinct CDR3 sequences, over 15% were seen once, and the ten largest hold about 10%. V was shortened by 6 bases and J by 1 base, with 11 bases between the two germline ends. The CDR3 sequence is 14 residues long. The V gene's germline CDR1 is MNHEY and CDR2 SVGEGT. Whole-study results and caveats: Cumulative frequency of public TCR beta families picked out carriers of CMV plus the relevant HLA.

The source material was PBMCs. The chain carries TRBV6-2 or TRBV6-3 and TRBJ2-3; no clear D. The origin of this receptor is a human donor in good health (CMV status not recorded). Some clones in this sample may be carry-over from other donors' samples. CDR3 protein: CASSPEVRTDTQYF. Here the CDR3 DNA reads TGTGCCAGCAGCCCTGAGGTGCGCACAGATACGCAGTATTTT.